These 23 T cell receptor beta chains came from one sample sequenced in a study of OX40 agonist ivuxolimab in advanced cancers. The table came from immunoSEQ multiplex PCR; TCRdb's copy has only in-frame clones and leaves some out. In the table there are approximately 22,000 clones, roughly 90% of which are singletons. This sample comprised CD4+ or CD8+ T cells sorted from blood, obtained in a trial of the OX40 agonist ivuxolimab. The receptors here all came from an adult with an advanced solid tumor such as melanoma, head and neck, liver or kidney cancer.

In this sample, this clone turned up a few times. The chain employs TRBV21-1 and TRBJ2-7; TRBD2 is the table's D call, not checked against the DNA. TRBV21-1 is shown as a pseudogene. CDR3 size: 20 residues. The CDR3 sequence: CASSKVWDSWHLGLANEQYF. In DNA, the CDR3 is TGTGCCAGCAGCAAAGTTTGGGACAGTTGGCATTTGGGACTAGCAAACGAGCAGTACTTC.

The chain carries TRBV6-6 and TRBJ2-1, with TRBD2 identical over 10 bases. V lost 4 bases, J lost 9 bases, and 6 bases stayed unmatched. CDR1 and CDR2 (germline): MNHNY, SVGAGI (reference sequence). The CDR3 runs to 14 residues. The CDR3 loop is CASSSSGRLTEQFF. In DNA, the CDR3 is TGTGCCAGCAGTTCTAGCGGGAGATTGACTGAGCAGTTCTTC.

This chain uses TRBV30 with TRBJ1-2; 10 bases are a match to TRBD1. Per the germline V gene, CDR1 is GTSNPN and CDR2 is SVGIG (reference sequence). Trimming cost V 1 base and J 1 base; bases outside gene matches: 9. The CDR3 totals 17 residues. The CDR3 region is CAWSGVRDRGRNYGYTF. The CDR3 bases are TGTGCCTGGAGTGGTGTCCGGGACAGGGGCCGTAACTATGGCTACACCTTC.

The rearrangement uses TRBV6-1 and TRBJ2-7, with 9 nucleotides matching TRBD2. V shed 2 bases and J 4 bases; nucleotides not matched to a gene: 9. This CDR3 has 16 amino acids. Germline CDR1 and CDR2: MNHNS and SASEGT. CDR3 coding DNA: TGTGCCAGCAGTGAATTCTCTAGCGGGAAGGTTTACGAGCAGTACTTC. Amino acids: CASSEFSSGKVYEQYF.

The V gene is TRBV11-3, the J gene TRBJ1-5; D gene ambiguous. Germline loops: CDR1 SGHNT, CDR2 YENEEA. The length of the CDR3 is 12 residues. Trimming removed 2 bases from V and 7 bases from J, with 6 bases in between. CDR3 bases: TGTGCCAGCAGCTTACCCGGGCAGCCCCAGCATTTT. This codes for CASSLPGQPQHF.

In its sample, this clone was seen once. The chain uses TRBV30 and TRBJ2-7; D remains unclear. CDR1 and CDR2 from the germline V gene are GTSNPN and SVGIG (reference sequence). The CDR3 spans 13 residues. V lost 0 bases and J lost 11, with 17 bases in between. The CDR3 region is CAWSVSQQGPEYF. Here the CDR3 DNA reads TGTGCCTGGAGTGTATCCCAACAAGGACCGGAGTACTTC.

The chain is built from TRBV13 and TRBJ2-7; no definite D call. Trimming took off 2 bases at V and 0 bases at J, with 8 bases between the two ends. The CDR3 loop spans 14 amino acids. Germline V gene sequence: CDR1 PRHDT, CDR2 FYEKMQ (reference sequence). This CDR3 is CASSLQHSSYEQYF. In DNA, the CDR3 is TGTGCCAGCAGCTTACAACACAGCTCCTACGAGCAGTACTTC.

The chain joins TRBV30 to TRBJ2-7; D gene unclear. Germline CDR1 is GTSNPN and CDR2 is SVGIG (reference sequence). The CDR3 has 13 residues. Between the trimmed V and J ends, which lost 3 bases and 5 bases, there was a span of 14 bases. The chain's CDR3 is CAWSADGFNEQYF. For the CDR3, the DNA is TGTGCCTGGAGCGCCGATGGATTCAACGAGCAGTACTTC.

The V and J genes are TRBV6-1 and TRBJ2-1; a weak D match, TRBD2 (6 bases). Trimming removed 6 bases at V and 3 bases at J, with 12 bases between. The CDR3 loop spans 14 amino acids. CDR1 MNHNS and CDR2 SASEGT come from the germline V gene. CDR3 protein: CASSPVGSYNEQFF. Here the CDR3 DNA reads TGTGCCAGCAGCCCGGTCGGGAGCTACAATGAGCAGTTCTTC.

The chain links TRBV6-1 to TRBJ2-7; 9 positions match TRBD2. The junction had 8 bases not matched to a gene; V was cut back by 5 bases and J by 3 bases. Germline loops: CDR1 MNHNS, CDR2 SASEGT. The CDR3 contains 15 residues. CDR3: CASSSSGRPYYEQYF. The CDR3 DNA follows: TGTGCCAGCAGTTCCAGCGGGAGGCCCTACTACGAGCAGTACTTC.

The gene calls are TRBV7-9 and TRBJ2-5; D is tentatively TRBD1 or TRBD2 (5 bases each). TRBJ2-7 explains the end of the DNA better; the J call may be wrong. This CDR3 comprises 15 residues. The V gene's germline CDR1 is SEHNR and CDR2 FQNEAQ (reference sequence). The CDR3 DNA is TGTGCCAGCAGCTTAGTTGCTCGGGGCAACTACGAGCAGTACTTC. Its translation: CASSLVARGNYEQYF.

In regard to this clone: The same CDR3 arises from other DNA sequences in this sample as well. The CDR3 sequence is CASSVGTRNEQYF. The CDR3 DNA reads TGTGCCAGCAGCGTAGGGACCAGGAACGAGCAGTACTTC. The chain combines TRBV14 with TRBJ2-7; D may correspond to TRBD1 or TRBD2 (5 bases each). Trimming left V 5 bases short and J 5 bases short, with 13 bases between. CDR3 length: 13 residues. The germline CDR1 and CDR2 sequences are SGHDN and FVKESK.

The V and J genes are TRBV19 and TRBJ2-1; tentatively, D is TRBD2 (5 bases). V was clipped by 7 bases and J by 3 bases, with 13 bases between them. The germline CDR1 and CDR2 sequences are LNHDA and SQIVND (reference sequence). This CDR3 comprises 14 residues. The CDR3 loop reads CASKSGSLYNEQFF. DNA for the CDR3: TGTGCCAGTAAGAGCGGATCCCTCTACAATGAGCAGTTCTTC.

This chain connects TRBV10-3 to TRBJ2-2, with a tentative D call TRBD2 (6 bases). This CDR3 has 13 amino acids. Trimming took off 8 bases at V and 3 bases at J, with 10 bases between the two ends. Germline lookup yields CDR1 ENHRY and CDR2 SYGVKD. DNA of the CDR3: TGTGCCATCCGGGACTCTCACACCGGGGAGCTGTTTTTT. The encoded protein is CAIRDSHTGELFF.

The genes are TRBV7-2 and TRBJ2-7; D might be TRBD2 (6 bases). This CDR3 contains 14 residues. Germline CDR1 SGHTA, CDR2 FQGNSA. Trimming removed 2 bases at V and 2 bases at J, with 10 bases between. CDR3 coding DNA: TGTGCCAGCAGCTTACTAGCGCAGACCTACGAGCAGTACTTC. Protein: CASSLLAQTYEQYF.

This clone has just one count. The rearrangement links TRBV4-3 to TRBJ2-1, with TRBD2 identical over 9 bases. This CDR3 contains 15 residues. The V gene's germline CDR1 is LGHNA and CDR2 YSLEER. V shed 1 base, J shed 8 bases, and the junction held 6 bases outside the gene matches. Here the CDR3 reads CASSQVLAGVYEQFF. Here the CDR3 DNA reads TGCGCCAGCAGCCAAGTACTAGCGGGTGTGTATGAGCAGTTCTTC.

The J gene is TRBJ2-3, the V gene TRBV9; D possibly corresponds to TRBD1 (5 bases). The CDR3 covers 14 residues. V shed 0 bases and J shed 4 bases, with 9 bases lying between them. Looked up from germline, CDR1 is SGDLS and CDR2 is YYNGEE. The CDR3 sequence is CASSVAGMADTQYF. CDR3 in DNA: TGTGCCAGCAGCGTAGCAGGGATGGCAGATACGCAGTATTTT.

This sequence joins TRBV6-5 and TRBJ2-5, with TRBD2 identical over 7 bases. The CDR3 has 16 residues. In germline, CDR1 is MNHEY, CDR2 SVGAGI. V shed 3 bases and J 3 bases; nucleotides not matched to a gene: 10. CDR3 loop: CASSYSPSGIKETQYF. The CDR3 DNA follows: TGTGCCAGCAGTTATTCTCCTAGCGGTATTAAAGAGACCCAGTACTTC.

V is TRBV6-1 and J is TRBJ2-5; D is unresolved. Germline loops: CDR1 MNHNS, CDR2 SASEGT. V lost 5 bases and J 4 bases, leaving 5 bases between the germline ends. The CDR3 consists of 11 residues. The CDR3 sequence: CASSYSETQYF. CDR3 sequence (DNA): TGTGCCAGCAGTTATTCAGAGACCCAGTACTTC.

The genes are TRBV27 and TRBJ2-7; tentative D call: TRBD2 (5 bases). This CDR3 has 15 residues. In germline, CDR1 is MNHEY, CDR2 SMNVEV (reference sequence). V was shortened by 1 base and J by 2 bases, with 12 bases between the two germline ends. DNA for the CDR3: TGTGCCAGCAGTTTATATGGGAGATTAGCCTACGAGCAGTACTTC. It translates to CASSLYGRLAYEQYF.

The chain is built from TRBV5-6 and TRBJ2-7; 8 bases fit TRBD2. This CDR3 spans 14 amino acids. Per germline, CDR1 SGHDT and CDR2 YYEEEE. This CDR3 reads CTGSLGREVYEQYF. The CDR3 DNA is TGTACGGGGAGTCTGGGGCGGGAGGTCTACGAGCAGTACTTC.

This clone came up once. The J gene is TRBJ1-4, the V gene TRBV7-5. TRBV7-5 is described as a pseudogene. This CDR3 is built from 12 residues. This CDR3 is CASSLVLGRLFF. Written as DNA, the CDR3 is TGTGCCAGCAGCTTAGTGCTAGGGAGACTGTTTTTT.

This rearrangement joins TRBV11-3 to TRBJ1-6; TRBD1 is a possible D gene (5 bases). V lost 5 bases to trimming and J lost 5 bases, with 10 bases between them. This CDR3 comprises 14 residues. Germline CDR1 reads SGHNT; CDR2 reads YENEEA. The CDR3 loop reads CASSSYRNNSPLHF. The CDR3 DNA follows: TGTGCCAGCAGCAGTTACAGGAATAATTCACCCCTCCACTTT.